The 8 T cell receptor beta chains reported below all come from one sample, sequenced in a study of human T cells and chemical hapten exposure. As for time point: patch test 2, 6 weeks after DPC sensitization. Noted treatment: therapeutic diphenylcyclopropenone sensitization with weekly scalp DPC. The template was total RNA from unfractionated whole blood. TCRdb used MiXCR to reprocess the RACE reads, holding one entry per CDR3 protein. The sample has approximately 46,000 distinct CDR3 sequences; approximately 9.6% are singletons. Here the sequenced sample was whole blood, taken in connection with sensitization to the hapten diphenylcyclopropenone (DPC). Receptors were obtained from a woman aged 25 to 39 with alopecia areata. Some clones in this sample may be carry-over from other donors' samples.

V gene TRBV6-2 or TRBV6-3 combines with J gene TRBJ2-7; 7 positions match TRBD1. V trimming: 8 bases; J trimming: 3 bases; junction bases outside the gene matches: 7. This CDR3 spans 13 amino acids. CDR1 and CDR2 (germline): MNHEY, SVGEGT. The CDR3 coding sequence is TGTGCCAGCGGTAGGACAGGTCGCTACGAGCAGTACTTC. Translation: CASGRTGRYEQYF.

This clonotype was seen a handful of times. This chain links TRBV14 with TRBJ2-2; 11 nucleotides line up with TRBD1. This CDR3 spans 17 amino acids. V gave up 3 bases and J gave up 6 bases; unmatched junction bases: 9. Germline V gene data show CDR1 as SGHDN and CDR2 as FVKESK. The CDR3 DNA reads as TGTGCCAGCAGCCACCGTACCGGGACAGGGGGGCCCGGGGAGCTGTTTTTT. It translates to CASSHRTGTGGPGELFF.

In nucleotides, the CDR3 is TGCAGTGCTAGACCACTCTCCTCACCCCTCCACTTT. It specifies CSARPLSSPLHF. The rearrangement links TRBV20-1 to TRBJ1-6; D remains unclear. Germline CDR1 and CDR2: DFQATT and SNEGSKA (reference sequence). V was clipped by 2 bases and J by 10 bases, with 9 bases between them. This CDR3 comprises 12 residues.

This clonotype was seen only a few times. The chain couples TRBV20-1 to TRBJ2-1; either TRBD1 or TRBD2 may supply D (5 bases each). The V gene lost 6 bases and the J gene lost 4 bases, with 13 bases spanning the gap. This CDR3 is built from 13 residues. The germline gives CDR1 DFQATT, CDR2 SNEGSKA (reference sequence). CDR3 residues: CSARARLYNEQFF. DNA for the CDR3: TGCAGTGCCAGGGCACGACTATACAATGAGCAGTTCTTC.

This clonotype has just one count. It may be a read error: a sequence one base away is much more abundant. This chain uses TRBV6-1 with TRBJ2-3; D is possibly TRBD2 (6 bases). V lost 8 bases and J lost 1, with 16 bases in between. Germline loops: CDR1 MNHNS, CDR2 SASEGT. The CDR3 is made up of 15 amino acids. The CDR3 nucleotides read TGTGCCAGCGGTGCCCAGCGGGTGGGCACAGATACGCAGTATTTT. Translating gives CASGAQRVGTDTQYF.

This clonotype was counted at least ten times. The rearrangement uses TRBV7-8 and TRBJ1-2, with D unclear. The CDR3 contains 14 residues. V lost 1 base to trimming and J lost 2 bases, with 8 bases between them. Germline CDR1 is SGHVS and CDR2 is FQNEAQ. The CDR3 region is CASSLVAGNYGYTF. The CDR3 coding sequence is TGTGCCAGCAGCTTAGTGGCGGGAAACTATGGCTACACCTTC.

This chain uses TRBV6-1 with TRBJ2-2, with TRBD1 matching over 10 bases. The V and J ends lost 3 bases and 4 bases, in that order; junction bases with no gene match: 5. Germline assignment: CDR1 MNHNS and CDR2 SASEGT. CDR3 length equals 16 residues. CDR3 sequence reads: CASSDRTGGLTGELFF. Here the CDR3 DNA reads TGTGCCAGCAGTGACCGGACAGGGGGACTCACCGGGGAGCTGTTTTTT.

In this sample, this clonotype turned up many times. This chain links TRBV29-1 with TRBJ1-1, with D unclear. This CDR3 is 12 amino acids long. V lost 5 bases, J lost 5 bases, and 12 bases lay in between. Germline-derived CDR1 and CDR2 are SQVTM and ANQGSEA. CDR3 bases: TGCAGCGTTCGGCCTTTGGGAACTGAAGCTTTCTTT. Encoded protein: CSVRPLGTEAFF.